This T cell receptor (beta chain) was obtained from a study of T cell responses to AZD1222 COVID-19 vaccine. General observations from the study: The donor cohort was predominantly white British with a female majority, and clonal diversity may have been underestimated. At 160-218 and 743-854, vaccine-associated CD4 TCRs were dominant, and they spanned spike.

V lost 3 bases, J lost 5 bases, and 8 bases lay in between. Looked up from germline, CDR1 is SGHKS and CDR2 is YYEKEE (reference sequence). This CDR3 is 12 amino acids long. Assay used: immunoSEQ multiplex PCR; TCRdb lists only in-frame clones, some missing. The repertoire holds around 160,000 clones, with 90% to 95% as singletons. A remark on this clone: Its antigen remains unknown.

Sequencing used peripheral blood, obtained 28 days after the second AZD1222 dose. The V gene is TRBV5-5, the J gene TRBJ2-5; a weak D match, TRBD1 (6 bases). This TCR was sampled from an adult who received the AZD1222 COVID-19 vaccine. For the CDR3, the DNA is TGTGCCAGCAGCTGGGGGCCCGAGACCCAGTACTTC. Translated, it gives CASSWGPETQYF.